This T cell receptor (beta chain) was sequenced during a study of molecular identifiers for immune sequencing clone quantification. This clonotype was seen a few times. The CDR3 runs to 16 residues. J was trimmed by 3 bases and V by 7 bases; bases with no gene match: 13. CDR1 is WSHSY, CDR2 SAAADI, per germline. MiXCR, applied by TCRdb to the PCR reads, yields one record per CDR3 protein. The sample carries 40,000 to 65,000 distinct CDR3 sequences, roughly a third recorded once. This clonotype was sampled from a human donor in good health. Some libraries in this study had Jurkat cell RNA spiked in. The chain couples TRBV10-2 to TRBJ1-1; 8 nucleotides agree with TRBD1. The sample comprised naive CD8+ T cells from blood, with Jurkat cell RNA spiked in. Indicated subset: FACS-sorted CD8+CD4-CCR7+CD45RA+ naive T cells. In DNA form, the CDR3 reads TGCGCCAGCAACCTAGCGGACAGGGATTTAGACACTGAAGCTTTCTTT. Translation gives CASNLADRDLDTEAFF.